This TCR beta chain is from a study of T cells in localized non-small cell lung cancer. Findings and limits, study-wide: Clonality of T cells reached its maximum in uninvolved adjacent lung, surpassing tumor.

With respect to this clone: Its antigen remains unknown.

Libraries were prepared by immunoSEQ multiplex PCR; TCRdb keeps only in-frame clonotypes and omits some of them. The table records some 53,000 clones, 70% to 90% of them present only once. The sequencing used peripheral blood, collected before any cancer treatment. This receptor was obtained from an older male donor with stage III squamous cell lung carcinoma.

The CDR3, as DNA: TGTGCCAGCAGTTTATGGGGGGACAGGGTCTCCACAGATACGCAGTATTTT. It encodes CASSLWGDRVSTDTQYF. The chain has TRBV28 and TRBJ2-3; 9 nucleotides align to TRBD1. Germline lookup yields CDR1 MDHEN and CDR2 SYDVKM. CDR3 length equals 17 residues. Trimming took 0 bases from V and 2 from J; bases not matched to a gene: 6.